The 13 T cell receptor beta chains below all came from one sample that was sequenced in a study of blood T cell repertoires in COVID-19 (TCRdb year 2020). Library creation used the immunoSEQ multiplex PCR assay. In its TCRdb copy, this immuneACCESS table keeps in-frame sequences only and misses some clones. Where compared with another copy, unresolved V genes explain less than half of these, and the others have no known cause. For this sample there are over 200,000 clones; 83% appear just once. The ten largest account for 2.5% to 3% of the sample. The sample comprised peripheral blood. The receptors here all came from a woman in her thirties or forties with active or convalescent COVID-19.

This rearrangement joins TRBV28 to TRBJ1-6; tentative D call: TRBD1 (5 bases). V lost 4 bases and J 9 bases, leaving 13 bases between the germline ends. The germline CDR1 and CDR2 sequences are MDHEN and SYDVKM. The CDR3 runs 14 residues. CDR3 sequence (DNA): TGTGCCAGCAGTTCCCCGGGGAGGGGTTCACCCCTCCACTTT. This sequence encodes CASSSPGRGSPLHF.

This chain connects TRBV5-6 to TRBJ1-6; D remains ambiguous. Germline values: CDR1 SGHDT, CDR2 YYEEEE. Trimming pared 5 bases from V and 3 bases from J, leaving 18 bases between. This CDR3 is built from 17 residues. The CDR3, as DNA: TGTGCCAGCAGGCTACCACTTTCAGGTAACTATAATTCACCCCTCCACTTT. As protein: CASRLPLSGNYNSPLHF.

V usage is TRBV7-2 and J usage is TRBJ1-4, with a possible D match to TRBD1 (6 bases). Germline values: CDR1 SGHTA, CDR2 FQGNSA. The ends were cut back, 5 bases at V and 2 bases at J, with 12 bases in the middle. The CDR3 length is 15 residues. The CDR3 nucleotides are TGTGCCAGCAGCGCTCAGGGGCGGACTAATGAAAAACTGTTTTTT. Amino acids: CASSAQGRTNEKLFF.

The chain combines TRBV19 with TRBJ1-2; TRBD1 might be the D (5 bases). The V end was cut by 5 bases, the J end by 8 bases, with 18 bases between. CDR1 and CDR2 from the germline V gene are LNHDA and SQIVND (reference sequence). The CDR3 spans 14 residues. CDR3 bases: TGTGCCAGTAGTCAAGTTGCGGACATCAGGGGCTACACCTTC. Protein sequence: CASSQVADIRGYTF.

In this sample, this clone turned up a few times. This sequence joins TRBV6-5 and TRBJ2-7; no firm D call. Trimming stripped 7 bases from V and 0 bases from J, with 7 bases between. The CDR3 is made up of 12 amino acids. Germline-derived CDR1 and CDR2 are MNHEY and SVGAGI. CDR3 DNA sequence: TGTGCCAGCACCAGGTCCTCCTACGAGCAGTACTTC. It translates to CASTRSSYEQYF.

The CDR3 DNA follows: TGCGCCAGCAGCCCGACAGGGCTCAACTATGGCTACACCTTC. Translated, it gives CASSPTGLNYGYTF. The V call is TRBV5-1, the J call TRBJ1-2; 7 bases line up with TRBD1. This CDR3 is 14 amino acids long. With 4 bases clipped from V and 2 bases from J, the junction kept 5 bases outside the gene matches. Germline assignment: CDR1 SGHRS and CDR2 YFSETQ.

This clone has more than one count but fewer than ten. The chain uses TRBV12-5 and TRBJ2-3; tentative D call: TRBD1 (6 bases). Germline CDR1 reads LGHNT; CDR2 reads FRNRAP. Trimming stripped 10 bases from V and 0 bases from J, with 14 bases between. The CDR3 consists of 14 residues. The CDR3 nucleotides are TGTGCTACGGAAACAGGGTACAGCACAGATACGCAGTATTTT. This codes for CATETGYSTDTQYF.

The chain carries TRBV7-2 and TRBJ2-3; D remains unclear. V gave up 7 bases and J gave up 2 bases, with 4 bases separating them. The CDR3 spans 11 residues. Germline V gene lookup returns CDR1 SGHTA and CDR2 FQGNSA. The CDR3 nucleotides read TGTGCCAGCACCCTCACAGATACGCAGTATTTT. Amino acid sequence: CASTLTDTQYF.

The rearrangement joins TRBV4-1 to TRBJ2-7; TRBD1 matches at 8 bases. The V and J ends lost 4 bases and 1 base, in that order; junction bases with no gene match: 6. Germline values: CDR1 MGHRA, CDR2 YSYEKL. This CDR3 has 15 residues. CDR3 region: CASSPGTGRSYEQYF. The CDR3 nucleotides are TGCGCCAGCAGCCCAGGGACAGGACGATCCTACGAGCAGTACTTC.

This chain connects TRBV2 to TRBJ1-2; D is possibly TRBD1 (6 bases). V was cut by 7 bases and J by 4 bases, with 13 bases left in between. CDR1 SNHLY and CDR2 FYNNEI come from the germline V gene. The length of the CDR3 is 13 residues. The CDR3 spells CASKDSNFYGYTF. The CDR3 coding sequence is TGTGCCAGCAAGGACAGCAACTTCTATGGCTACACCTTC.

The chain recombines TRBV4-2 with TRBJ1-4; D might be TRBD1 (5 bases). The V end was cut by 0 bases, the J end by 8 bases, with 16 bases between. This CDR3 spans 16 amino acids. CDR1 LGHNA and CDR2 YNFKEQ come from the germline V gene. As DNA, the CDR3 is TGTGCCAGCAGCCAAGATGATGGAGGGGAGAGGGAAAAACTGTTTTTT. It specifies CASSQDDGGEREKLFF.

The rearrangement links TRBV5-1 to TRBJ1-2; tentatively, D is TRBD1 (6 bases). This CDR3 spans 13 amino acids. Germline V gene sequence: CDR1 SGHRS, CDR2 YFSETQ. The ends were cut back, 5 bases at V and 7 bases at J, with 15 bases in the middle. The CDR3 sequence: CASSTAQGFGYTF. CDR3 DNA sequence: TGCGCCAGCAGTACCGCCCAGGGGTTTGGCTACACCTTC.

The chain joins TRBV19 to TRBJ1-3, with D perhaps matching TRBD1 (6 bases). The CDR3 contains 16 residues. Trimming took 5 bases from V and 2 from J, leaving 16 bases between them. Germline CDR1 is LNHDA and CDR2 is SQIVND (reference sequence). This CDR3 reads CASSVTTGKPGNTIYF. CDR3 sequence (DNA): TGTGCCAGTAGTGTTACTACAGGGAAACCTGGAAACACCATATATTTT. Variable domain in full (rest from reference TRBV19 and TRBJ1-3): DGGITQSPKYLFRKEGQNVTLSCEQNLNHDAMYWYRQDPGQGLRLIYYSQIVNDFQKGDIAEGYSVSREKKESFPLTVTSAQKNPTAFYLCASSVTTGKPGNTIYFGEGSWLTVV.